The next 32 T cell receptor beta chains were all read from a single sample in a study of human T cells and chemical hapten exposure. As for time point: pre-sensitization, week 0. Treatment indicated: therapeutic diphenylcyclopropenone sensitization with weekly scalp DPC. One entry per CDR3 protein results from TCRdb running MiXCR on the RACE reads. This table has about 110,000 distinct CDR3 sequences, approximately 12% appearing once. The sample was whole blood, taken in connection with sensitization to the hapten diphenylcyclopropenone (DPC). These receptors all come from a woman between 45 and 60 years old with alopecia areata. Some clones in this sample may be carry-over from other donors' samples.

Points on this clonotype: A much larger clone differs by one base, so this may be a read error. The chain recombines TRBV2 with TRBJ2-3, with D uncertain. The germline gives CDR1 SNHLY, CDR2 FYNNEI. CDR3 length: 13 residues. Here the CDR3 DNA reads TGTGCCAGGACGAAGGGTTCCACAGATATGCAGTATTTT. Amino acid sequence: CARTKGSTDMQYF.

This clonotype was picked up a small number of times. The J gene is TRBJ2-1, the V gene TRBV7-9; 10 bases align to TRBD2. The CDR3 extends over 16 amino acids. CDR1 and CDR2 from the germline V gene are SEHNR and FQNEAQ (reference sequence). The V and J ends lost 5 bases and 4 bases, in that order; junction bases with no gene match: 8. CDR3 DNA: TGTGCCAGCAGCCACCCCCAGCGGGGGGGATACAATGAGCAGTTCTTC. It is translated as CASSHPQRGGYNEQFF.

J is TRBJ2-1 and V is TRBV6-6, with TRBD2 matching 10 bases. Per germline, CDR1 MNHNY and CDR2 SVGAGI (reference sequence). With V trimmed by 2 bases and J by 7 bases, 8 bases remained unmatched. The CDR3 is 16 amino acids. Written as DNA, the CDR3 is TGTGCCAGCAGTTACAAAGCCCAGCGGGAGGGGAATGAGCAGTTCTTC. Its protein product is CASSYKAQREGNEQFF.

This rearrangement joins TRBV25-1 to TRBJ1-2; 8 bases align to TRBD1. Germline values: CDR1 MGHDK, CDR2 SYGVNS. V was pared by 3 bases and J by 8 bases, with 8 bases of the junction left unmatched. The CDR3 runs to 14 residues. The CDR3 region has the DNA TGTGCCAGCAGTGATCCCCGGACAGGGCGCGGCTACACCTTC. This codes for CASSDPRTGRGYTF.

This clonotype was picked up a small number of times. The gene calls are TRBV4-2 and TRBJ2-4; possibly TRBD1 for D (5 bases). Trimming took 0 bases from V and 8 from J, leaving 11 bases between them. This CDR3 is built from 14 residues. In germline, CDR1 is LGHNA, CDR2 YNFKEQ. Here the CDR3 reads CASSQDTREDIQYF. DNA of the CDR3: TGTGCCAGCAGCCAAGATACCAGGGAAGACATTCAGTACTTC.

This clonotype was detected a few times. The rearrangement links TRBV28 to TRBJ2-7; tentatively, D is TRBD2 (5 bases). This CDR3 region has 16 residues. V lost 1 base, J lost 6 bases, and 19 bases lay in between. Germline loops: CDR1 MDHEN, CDR2 SYDVKM. CDR3 nucleotides: TGTGCCAGCAGTTTATATCGGACTTATCCAGTTTCCGAGCAGTACTTC. It encodes CASSLYRTYPVSEQYF.

The CDR3 DNA reads as TGTGCCAGCAGTCCCCCAGACAATTCCCAGTACTTC. It specifies CASSPPDNSQYF. V is TRBV12-3 or TRBV12-4 and J is TRBJ2-5; D is uncertain. With 5 bases removed from V and 9 bases from J, the gap between germline ends came to 13 bases. The CDR3 runs to 12 residues.

The chain links TRBV18 to TRBJ2-7; the match to TRBD1 covers 9 bases. The V gene's germline CDR1 is KGHSH and CDR2 LQKENI. The CDR3 totals 15 residues. V gave up 0 bases and J gave up 4 bases; unmatched junction bases: 4. CDR3 protein: CASSPPGQGTYEQYF. The DNA for the CDR3 is TGTGCCAGCTCACCACCGGGACAGGGAACGTACGAGCAGTACTTC.

The rearrangement joins TRBV4-1 to TRBJ2-5; D remains unclear. This CDR3 region has 16 residues. Germline lookup yields CDR1 MGHRA and CDR2 YSYEKL. Trimming left V 1 base short and J 1 base short, with 13 bases between. Here the CDR3 DNA reads TGCGCCAGCAGCCAAGGAGTGGAGCGAATCCAAGAGACCCAGTACTTC. The encoded protein is CASSQGVERIQETQYF.

This clonotype was detected only a few times. The chain has TRBV29-1 and TRBJ2-1, with D possibly being TRBD1 (5 bases). Per the germline V gene, CDR1 is SQVTM and CDR2 is ANQGSEA. The CDR3 has 12 residues. Trimming removed 4 bases at V and 7 bases at J, with 11 bases between. The CDR3 region has the DNA TGCAGCGTTGCAGGGTGGGGTAATGAGCAGTTCTTC. Translated, it gives CSVAGWGNEQFF.

V is TRBV3-1 and J is TRBJ1-6; 7 bases map to TRBD1. CDR1 LGHDT and CDR2 YNNKEL come from the germline V gene (reference sequence). The J segment lost 11 bases and the V segment lost 3 bases, leaving 10 bases of the junction unmatched. This CDR3 contains 15 residues. The CDR3 bases are TGTGCCAGCAGCCACCCGGACAGGAAGAATGCACCCCTCCACTTT. Protein sequence: CASSHPDRKNAPLHF.

In this sample, this clonotype turned up many times. This chain links TRBV20-1 with TRBJ2-3; the D is unclear. This CDR3 is 14 amino acids long. With 6 bases removed from V and 1 base from J, the gap between germline ends came to 14 bases. Germline CDR1 and CDR2: DFQATT and SNEGSKA (reference sequence). CDR3 sequence reads: CSARRSGGTDTQYF. The CDR3 DNA is TGCAGTGCGCGGCGCTCCGGTGGCACAGATACGCAGTATTTT.

This clonotype was detected a few times. The chain uses TRBV12-3 or TRBV12-4 and TRBJ1-1, with 9 positions matching TRBD1. V trimming: 4 bases; J trimming: 3 bases; junction bases outside the gene matches: 9. The length of the CDR3 is 16 residues. Here the CDR3 reads CASSSRGQGLYTEAFF. The DNA of the CDR3 is TGTGCCAGCAGTTCCCGCGGACAGGGGCTCTACACTGAAGCTTTCTTT.

The chain links TRBV11-2 to TRBJ1-1; a weak D match, TRBD1 (5 bases). The germline V gene has CDR1 SGHAT and CDR2 FQNNGV. The CDR3 covers 15 residues. V was shortened by 6 bases and J by 3 bases, with 17 bases between the two germline ends. The CDR3 region has the DNA TGTGCCAGCAGTACACCGGGGCAGTCGGACACTGAAGCTTTCTTT. Encoded protein: CASSTPGQSDTEAFF.

The chain is built from TRBV2 and TRBJ2-3, with TRBD1 matching 12 bases. Losses at the gene ends were 7 bases for V and 5 bases for J; bases not matched to a gene: 4. Germline CDR1 is SNHLY and CDR2 is FYNNEI. This CDR3 has 14 residues. DNA of the CDR3: TGTGCCAGCACAAGGGACAGGGGGCTAGATACGCAGTATTTT. It codes for CASTRDRGLDTQYF.

This clonotype was counted ten times or more. This chain joins TRBV6-2 or TRBV6-3 and TRBJ1-5; perhaps TRBD1 as D (5 bases). Deletions cut 0 bases from V and 4 bases from J, with 10 bases between. In germline, CDR1 is MNHEY, CDR2 SVGEGT. This CDR3 region has 15 residues. DNA for the CDR3: TGTGCCAGCAGTTACTCCGGGACCCCAAATCAGCCCCAGCATTTT. Its protein product is CASSYSGTPNQPQHF.

V gene TRBV28 combines with J gene TRBJ1-1, with TRBD1 identical over 8 bases. J was trimmed by 4 bases and V by 6 bases; bases with no gene match: 10. Germline values: CDR1 MDHEN, CDR2 SYDVKM. This CDR3 has 15 amino acids. This chain's CDR3 is CASSPDRGLVTEAFF. CDR3 nucleotide sequence: TGTGCCAGCAGCCCTGACAGGGGATTAGTCACTGAAGCTTTCTTT. The full variable domain, with the rest looked up from reference TRBV28 and TRBJ1-1, is DVKVTQSSRYLVKRTGEKVFLECVQDMDHENMFWYRQDPGLGLRLIYFSYDVKMKEKGDIPEGYSVSREKKERFSLILESASTNQTSMYLCASSPDRGLVTEAFFGQGTRLTVV.

This clonotype was recorded a few times. The V gene is TRBV18, the J gene TRBJ1-3, with 9 nucleotides matching TRBD1. The CDR3 is 17 residues long. Germline CDR1 and CDR2: KGHSH and LQKENI. V dropped 3 bases and J dropped 0; count of bases not matched to a gene: 6. The CDR3 coding sequence is TGTGCCAGCTCACCGATCGGACAGGGGAGCTCTGGAAACACCATATATTTT. This gives the protein CASSPIGQGSSGNTIYF. The full variable domain, with the rest looked up from reference TRBV18 and TRBJ1-3, is NAGVMQNPRHLVRRRGQEARLRCSPMKGHSHVYWYRQLPEEGLKFMVYLQKENIIDESGMPKERFSAEFPKEGPSILRIQQVVRGDSAAYFCASSPIGQGSSGNTIYFGEGSWLTVV.

J is TRBJ2-5 and V is TRBV5-6; TRBD1 matches at 9 bases. Germline V gives CDR1 SGHDT, CDR2 YYEEEE. J gave up 5 bases and V 3 bases, and 11 bases lay outside the gene matches. The CDR3 sequence is 16 residues long. The CDR3 is CASSSSGTGLMETQYF. The CDR3 region has the DNA TGTGCCAGCAGCTCCTCCGGGACAGGGCTGATGGAGACCCAGTACTTC.

Within the sample, this clonotype is medium-sized. The chain employs TRBV6-2 or TRBV6-3 and TRBJ2-1; 11 bases agree with TRBD2. V gave up 7 bases and J gave up 5 bases; unmatched junction bases: 7. The CDR3 consists of 15 residues. Per the germline V gene, CDR1 is MNHEY and CDR2 is SVGEGT. The CDR3, as DNA: TGTGCCAGCACTCGAGTGACTAGCGGGGACAATGAGCAGTTCTTC. This translates into CASTRVTSGDNEQFF.

This clonotype was seen only a few times. J is TRBJ1-4 and V is TRBV5-1, with 9 nucleotides matching TRBD1. V was clipped by 4 bases and J by 3 bases; unmatched bases: 7. The germline V gene encodes CDR1 SGHRS and CDR2 YFSETQ. The CDR3 has 16 amino acids. The CDR3: CASSNVQGAANEKLFF. The CDR3 DNA follows: TGCGCCAGCAGCAACGTACAGGGGGCGGCTAATGAAAAACTGTTTTTT.

A word on this clonotype: A single base separates this from a much larger clone, so it may be a read error. This chain connects TRBV27 to TRBJ1-1; possibly TRBD1 for D (6 bases). Germline V gene data show CDR1 as MNHEY and CDR2 as SMNVEV (reference sequence). V shed 7 bases and J shed 0 bases, with 9 bases lying between them. The CDR3 spans 13 residues. The CDR3 protein is CASTGQMNTEAFF. In DNA form, the CDR3 reads TGTGCCAGCACCGGACAGATGAACACTGAAGCTTTCTTT.

A few counts support this clonotype. This chain joins TRBV3-1 and TRBJ2-2; D uncertain. CDR1 LGHDT and CDR2 YNNKEL come from the germline V gene (reference sequence). V was pared by 2 bases and J by 0 bases, with 10 bases between. The CDR3 has 16 residues. The CDR3 coding sequence is TGTGCCAGCAGCCAACGTAGGTACGCGAACACCGGGGAGCTGTTTTTT. It yields the protein CASSQRRYANTGELFF.

This clonotype was counted between two and nine times. The rearrangement joins TRBV7-2 to TRBJ2-1, with TRBD2 matching over 7 bases. Germline V CDR1 and CDR2: SGHTA, FQGNSA. CDR3 size: 15 residues. Germline trimming cut 6 bases from V and 0 bases from J; bases unmatched to any gene: 5. The CDR3: CASREAGSSYNEQFF. CDR3 DNA: TGTGCCAGCAGAGAAGCGGGGAGCTCCTACAATGAGCAGTTCTTC.

This clonotype was counted between two and nine times. The chain joins TRBV27 to TRBJ2-1, with D perhaps TRBD2 (5 bases). This CDR3 has 15 amino acids. Germline CDR1 MNHEY, CDR2 SMNVEV (reference sequence). The V and J ends lost 0 bases and 1 base respectively, with 7 bases between them. DNA of the CDR3: TGTGCCAGCAGTTTATCCACGGGATCCTACAATGAGCAGTTCTTC. It codes for CASSLSTGSYNEQFF.

The chain uses TRBV5-1 and TRBJ2-5; a possible D gene is TRBD1 (5 bases). The germline V and J ends were trimmed by 3 bases and 1 base, with 13 bases remaining between them. The germline CDR1 and CDR2 sequences are SGHRS and YFSETQ. The CDR3 is made up of 15 amino acids. The CDR3 region is CASSSIPGSQETQYF. CDR3 bases: TGCGCCAGCAGCTCAATACCAGGGTCCCAAGAGACCCAGTACTTC.

A note on this clonotype: Its ends do not fully match the called genes, so a read error is possible. V gene TRBV28 combines with J gene TRBJ1-2, with D tentatively TRBD1 (6 bases). The CDR3 has 16 residues. Germline lookup yields CDR1 MDHEN and CDR2 SYDVKM. The CDR3 sequence is CASSLEGSGTNYGYTF. CDR3 bases: TGTGCCAGCAGTTTAGAAGGATCCGGGACAAACTACGGCTACACCTTC.

This clonotype has only a few counts. V and J are TRBV4-2 and TRBJ2-7; 10 nucleotides agree with TRBD2. V was clipped by 0 bases and J by 4 bases; unmatched bases: 3. Germline CDR1 LGHNA, CDR2 YNFKEQ. The CDR3 is made up of 15 amino acids. Here the CDR3 DNA reads TGTGCCAGCAGCCAAGATAGCGGGAGGCCGTACGAGCAGTACTTC. It encodes CASSQDSGRPYEQYF.

The CDR3 is CASSQEMGQGSYEQYF. DNA for the CDR3: TGTGCCAGCAGCCAAGAAATGGGACAGGGGTCCTACGAGCAGTACTTC. V usage is TRBV14 and J usage is TRBJ2-7; 10 positions agree with TRBD1. Germline assignment: CDR1 SGHDN and CDR2 FVKESK. The CDR3 sequence is 16 residues long. The ends lost 0 bases at V and 1 base at J; junction bases unmatched: 3.

V and J are TRBV20-1 and TRBJ2-5; D ambiguous. The V end was cut by 5 bases, the J end by 3 bases, with 13 bases between. The CDR3 covers 13 residues. Germline-derived CDR1 and CDR2 are DFQATT and SNEGSKA (reference sequence). CDR3 DNA sequence: TGCAGTGCTGACAAACCCTACAAAGAGACCCAGTACTTC. This sequence encodes CSADKPYKETQYF.

The chain recombines TRBV7-9 with TRBJ2-6; D possibly matches TRBD1 or TRBD2 (5 bases each). Germline assignment: CDR1 SEHNR and CDR2 FQNEAQ (reference sequence). The CDR3 covers 16 residues. V was pared by 6 bases and J by 0 bases, with 12 bases between. The CDR3 region has the DNA TGTGCCAGCAGAGCGGACATATTCTCTGGGGCCAACGTCCTGACTTTC. Translated: CASRADIFSGANVLTF. Together with reference TRBV7-9 and TRBJ2-6, the CDR3 gives the full variable domain: DTGVSQNPRHKITKRGQNVTFRCDPISEHNRLYWYRQTLGQGPEFLTYFQNEAQLEKSRLLSDRFSAERPKGSFSTLEIQRTEQGDSAMYLCASRADIFSGANVLTFGAGSRLTVL.

The table lists this clonotype with a few counts. The J gene is TRBJ2-7, the V gene TRBV5-1, with D hard to call. Trimming pared 6 bases from V and 2 bases from J, leaving 9 bases between. Germline V gene data show CDR1 as SGHRS and CDR2 as YFSETQ. CDR3 length: 12 amino acids. For the CDR3, the DNA is TGCGCCAGCACCACCTCGACCTACGAGCAGTACTTC. It is translated as CASTTSTYEQYF.